This TCR beta chain was found in a study of blood T cell repertoires in COVID-19. Whole-study context: Samples taken during acute and convalescent COVID-19 were collected in the United States, Italy and Spain. Nucleic acid was either cDNA or gDNA, and it came from T cells, B-cell-depleted T cells, or PBMCs.

Study processing details: Reference gene primers were amplified, and this amplification served to estimate nucleated cell counts. The repertoire was sequenced with immunoSEQ multiplex PCR; TCRdb's copy has only in-frame clones and lacks some. That table furnishes V, J and clone size, whereas the DNA furnished D and trimming. The data contain roughly 92,000 clones, 90% of them singletons. This TCR was sampled from a man in his fifties with acute or convalescent COVID-19. The sample taken for sequencing was peripheral blood.

The CDR3 loop is CASSPGRVYNEQFF. DNA for the CDR3: TGCGCCAGCAGCCCAGGCAGGGTTTACAATGAGCAGTTCTTC. J is TRBJ2-1 and V is TRBV4-3; D perhaps matches TRBD1 (5 bases). V lost 4 bases and J lost 4, with 11 bases in between. The CDR3 contains 14 residues. CDR1 is LGHNA and CDR2 is YSLEER in the germline V gene.